Each of the 27 T cell receptor beta chains below was sequenced from the same sample in a study of cytomegalovirus exposure and HLA in healthy donors. It was with 60 Vbeta and 13 Jbeta primers that the PCR ran. TCRdb keeps only in-frame clones here, not all; method: immunoSEQ multiplex PCR. Among around 190,000 clones listed, 79% were seen once. Sequencing used PBMCs. These receptors all stem from a woman aged 18-29 years in good health and CMV-seronegative.

The V and J genes are TRBV5-1 and TRBJ1-6, with 8 bases fitting TRBD1. Trimming removed 2 bases from V and 6 bases from J; junction bases left unmatched: 7. In germline, CDR1 is SGHRS, CDR2 YFSETQ. This CDR3 comprises 16 residues. CDR3 sequence: CASSLQRQGTNSPLHF. The CDR3 DNA reads as TGCGCCAGCAGCTTACAAAGACAGGGGACTAATTCACCCCTCCACTTT.

This rearrangement joins TRBV19 to TRBJ2-7; TRBD2 aligns across 13 bases. The CDR3 contains 18 residues. CDR1 is LNHDA and CDR2 is SQIVND in the germline V gene (reference sequence). Trimming at V came to 5 bases and at J to 7 bases, leaving 17 bases not matched to a gene. The CDR3 bases are TGTGCCAGTAGTCGACCGGGACTAGCGGGATACTACGTTCTGGAGCAGTACTTC. This translates into CASSRPGLAGYYVLEQYF.

The chain has TRBV27 and TRBJ1-5; 9 nucleotides agree with TRBD1. The CDR3 length is 13 residues. V was clipped by 6 bases and J by 6 bases; unmatched bases: 3. Per the germline V gene, CDR1 is MNHEY and CDR2 is SMNVEV (reference sequence). The chain's CDR3 is CASRGQGAQPQHF. The CDR3 nucleotides are TGTGCCAGCAGGGGACAGGGTGCTCAGCCCCAGCATTTT.

This chain uses TRBV18 with TRBJ1-4; possible D gene TRBD1, 5 bases. The CDR3 runs to 16 residues. V lost 5 bases and J lost 0, with 13 bases in between. Germline CDR1 is KGHSH and CDR2 is LQKENI. For the CDR3, the DNA is TGTGCCAGCTCAACGGGGGACCGCACAACTAATGAAAAACTGTTTTTT. Encoded protein: CASSTGDRTTNEKLFF.

The sample holds one count of this clone. J is TRBJ2-1 and V is TRBV28, with 12 bases identical to TRBD2. Germline V gene lookup returns CDR1 MDHEN and CDR2 SYDVKM. The CDR3 extends over 15 amino acids. With V trimmed by 7 bases and J by 10 bases, 11 bases remained unmatched. The CDR3 DNA follows: TGTGCCAGCACCCCGGGACTAGCGGGTGACGTGGAGCAGTTCTTC. The encoded protein is CASTPGLAGDVEQFF. Variable domain in full (rest from reference TRBV28 and TRBJ2-1): DVKVTQSSRYLVKRTGEKVFLECVQDMDHENMFWYRQDPGLGLRLIYFSYDVKMKEKGDIPEGYSVSREKKERFSLILESASTNQTSMYLCASTPGLAGDVEQFFGPGTRLTVL.

The V gene is TRBV7-9, the J gene TRBJ1-1; D might be TRBD1 (5 bases). The V and J ends lost 1 base and 4 bases respectively, with 13 bases between them. This CDR3 contains 15 residues. Germline V gives CDR1 SEHNR, CDR2 FQNEAQ (reference sequence). Written as DNA, the CDR3 is TGTGCCAGCAGCTTAGTACAAGGGGCGAGCACTGAAGCTTTCTTT. Translated: CASSLVQGASTEAFF.

The chain employs TRBV6-6 and TRBJ1-5; TRBD1 aligns across 8 bases. V trimming: 6 bases; J trimming: 3 bases; junction bases outside the gene matches: 10. Germline CDR1 and CDR2: MNHNY and SVGAGI (reference sequence). CDR3 length equals 16 residues. The CDR3 sequence is CASREQGVSNNQPQHF. The DNA for the CDR3 is TGTGCCAGCAGGGAACAGGGGGTTAGTAACAATCAGCCCCAGCATTTT.

The genes are TRBV5-1 and TRBJ1-5; D unresolved. This CDR3 is 15 amino acids long. Per the germline V gene, CDR1 is SGHRS and CDR2 is YFSETQ. V was cut by 2 bases and J by 7 bases, with 16 bases left in between. CDR3 sequence reads: CASSFLARWLQPQHF. DNA for the CDR3: TGCGCCAGCAGCTTTTTAGCTCGTTGGCTCCAGCCCCAGCATTTT.

This clone has just a few counts. The rearrangement uses TRBV5-6 and TRBJ2-7, with D perhaps matching TRBD2 (6 bases). Trimming removed 4 bases from V and 2 bases from J, with 16 bases in between. The germline gives CDR1 SGHDT, CDR2 YYEEEE. The CDR3 runs 15 residues. For the CDR3, the DNA is TGTGCCAGCAGCATATCCCCGGGACTCACCTACGAGCAGTACTTC. This translates into CASSISPGLTYEQYF.

J is TRBJ1-4 and V is TRBV2; the match to TRBD1 covers 10 bases. There are 13 residues in the CDR3. The junction had 5 bases not matched to a gene; V was cut back by 10 bases and J by 6 bases. Germline-derived CDR1 and CDR2 are SNHLY and FYNNEI. The CDR3 loop is CATRQGADEKLFF. CDR3 coding DNA: TGTGCCACTCGACAGGGGGCGGATGAAAAACTGTTTTTT.

The chain couples TRBV7-2 to TRBJ1-1, with 9 positions matching TRBD1. Per the germline V gene, CDR1 is SGHTA and CDR2 is FQGNSA. Trimming at V came to 3 bases and at J to 11 bases, leaving 13 bases not matched to a gene. This CDR3 comprises 15 residues. The chain's CDR3 is CASSLGGQGTRSAFF. In DNA, the CDR3 is TGTGCCAGCAGCTTGGGGGGACAGGGCACCCGGTCCGCTTTCTTT.

This clone was observed a single time. The rearrangement uses TRBV14 and TRBJ2-7; 7 nucleotides line up with TRBD2. There are 18 residues in the CDR3. Losses at the gene ends were 1 base for V and 2 bases for J; bases not matched to a gene: 14. CDR1 SGHDN and CDR2 FVKESK come from the germline V gene. The chain's CDR3 is CASSQGGSSGVTTYEQYF. The CDR3 coding sequence is TGTGCCAGCAGCCAAGGGGGGTCTAGCGGAGTCACTACCTACGAGCAGTACTTC.

This chain uses TRBV25-1 with TRBJ2-1; TRBD2 matches at 7 bases. The ends lost 5 bases at V and 4 bases at J; junction bases unmatched: 8. The CDR3 contains 15 residues. Germline CDR1 MGHDK, CDR2 SYGVNS. The CDR3 region has the DNA TGTGCCAGCAGTCCCAGGCAGCGGGATTACAATGAGCAGTTCTTC. Translating it yields CASSPRQRDYNEQFF.

This clone showed up just once. This chain joins TRBV11-2 and TRBJ1-1, with a weak D call TRBD1 (6 bases). Germline CDR1 and CDR2: SGHAT and FQNNGV. Trimming cost V 6 bases and J 3 bases, with 8 bases left between them. CDR3 length: 12 residues. For the CDR3, the DNA is TGTGCCAGCAGGGGGGCCTACACTGAAGCTTTCTTT. This codes for CASRGAYTEAFF.

The chain carries TRBV5-1 and TRBJ2-7; 14 positions agree with TRBD2. This CDR3 has 15 residues. Germline CDR1 reads SGHRS; CDR2 reads YFSETQ. Trimming removed 3 bases from V and 4 bases from J; junction bases left unmatched: 3. The CDR3 nucleotides are TGCGCCAGCAGCTCCAGACTAGCGGGAGGGTACGAGCAGTACTTC. This encodes CASSSRLAGGYEQYF.

This clone was counted once. The chain is built from TRBV10-3 and TRBJ2-1; 13 nucleotides agree with TRBD2. With V trimmed by 8 bases and J by 0 bases, 16 bases remained unmatched. The CDR3 length is 20 residues. Germline V gives CDR1 ENHRY, CDR2 SYGVKD. CDR3 nucleotide sequence: TGTGCCATCGGCCTTGGACTAGCGGGAGAGACGTTAAGCTCCTACAATGAGCAGTTCTTC. Translated: CAIGLGLAGETLSSYNEQFF.

The CDR3, as DNA: TGTGCCAGCAGGCCTATCTTACAGGGGGCAAGGAGTCTCGGAGAAAAACTGTTTTTT. It is translated as CASRPILQGARSLGEKLFF. The chain employs TRBV7-9 and TRBJ1-4, with 9 bases that match TRBD1. Losses at the gene ends were 6 bases for V and 8 bases for J; bases not matched to a gene: 22. The CDR3 length is 19 residues. Germline CDR1 reads SEHNR; CDR2 reads FQNEAQ (reference sequence). The full variable domain, in which reference TRBV7-9 and TRBJ1-4 provide the parts outside the CDR3, is DTGVSQNPRHKITKRGQNVTFRCDPISEHNRLYWYRQTLGQGPEFLTYFQNEAQLEKSRLLSDRFSAERPKGSFSTLEIQRTEQGDSAMYLCASRPILQGARSLGEKLFFGSGTQLSVL.

The CDR3 DNA follows: TGTGCCAGCAGCTTAGCCGCTGGCAGGGGAGACGAAAAACTGTTTTTT. This encodes CASSLAAGRGDEKLFF. The V call is TRBV11-2, the J call TRBJ1-4, with TRBD1 as a possible D gene (6 bases). The germline V and J ends were trimmed by 1 base and 8 bases, with 17 bases remaining between them. The CDR3 contains 16 residues. CDR1 is SGHAT, CDR2 FQNNGV, per germline.

This clone was picked up a small number of times. V gene TRBV6-6 combines with J gene TRBJ2-5; TRBD2 matches at 7 bases. CDR1 is MNHNY, CDR2 SVGAGI, per germline (reference sequence). Trimming cost V 5 bases and J 5 bases; bases outside gene matches: 11. CDR3 length equals 15 residues. DNA for the CDR3: TGTGCCAGCAGTACCAGGACTCAAGCGGGGGAGACCCAGTACTTC. Its translation is CASSTRTQAGETQYF.

This clone was detected a few times. This sequence joins TRBV5-6 and TRBJ2-6; TRBD1 matches at 10 bases. The CDR3 runs 18 residues. V was clipped by 4 bases and J by 4 bases; unmatched bases: 11. The germline CDR1 and CDR2 sequences are SGHDT and YYEEEE. The chain's CDR3 is CASSTRQGAVVGANVLTF. The CDR3 nucleotides read TGTGCCAGCAGCACCCGACAGGGGGCGGTCGTCGGGGCCAACGTCCTGACTTTC.

Concerning this clone itself: This sample also contains other DNA sequences that code for the same CDR3. This chain connects TRBV11-2 to TRBJ1-1, with D perhaps TRBD1 (5 bases). The germline V gene encodes CDR1 SGHAT and CDR2 FQNNGV. This CDR3 is 12 amino acids long. V lost 5 bases and J lost 4, with 8 bases in between. CDR3 loop: CASSPGGTEAFF. CDR3 DNA: TGTGCCAGCAGCCCGGGGGGCACTGAAGCTTTCTTT.

This rearrangement joins TRBV28 to TRBJ2-5, with 10 bases aligning to TRBD2. The CDR3 has 18 amino acids. Unmatched junction bases numbered 18, after V lost 6 bases and J lost 5 bases. Looked up from germline, CDR1 is MDHEN and CDR2 is SYDVKM. The CDR3 nucleotides read TGTGCCAGCAGCCCTCCCGTGACCAGCGGGGGGGCGTCGGAGACCCAGTACTTC. This gives the protein CASSPPVTSGGASETQYF.

V is TRBV10-3 and J is TRBJ2-3, with 14 bases aligning to TRBD2. Germline-derived CDR1 and CDR2 are ENHRY and SYGVKD. V gave up 4 bases and J gave up 4 bases; unmatched junction bases: 4. The CDR3 contains 16 residues. CDR3 sequence (DNA): TGTGCCATCAGTGGGACTAGCGGGAGGATATCAGATACGCAGTATTTT. It codes for CAISGTSGRISDTQYF.

V gene TRBV29-1 combines with J gene TRBJ2-1; D is ambiguous. The CDR3 is 15 amino acids. The germline V gene encodes CDR1 SQVTM and CDR2 ANQGSEA. V lost 6 bases to trimming and J lost 0 bases, with 15 bases between them. The DNA of the CDR3 is TGCAGCGTCGTCCCGTCTGGCGGCTCCTACAATGAGCAGTTCTTC. It is translated as CSVVPSGGSYNEQFF.

The chain is built from TRBV7-9 and TRBJ2-7, with D possibly being TRBD1 (6 bases). The ends were cut back, 5 bases at V and 6 bases at J, with 14 bases in the middle. This CDR3 comprises 13 residues. Germline lookup yields CDR1 SEHNR and CDR2 FQNEAQ (reference sequence). In DNA, the CDR3 is TGTGCCAGCAGCCATAGTGGACAGAGCGAGCAGTACTTC. This encodes CASSHSGQSEQYF.

This clone was detected once. The gene calls are TRBV11-3 and TRBJ2-3, with TRBD2 identical over 7 bases. This CDR3 is 14 amino acids long. The trim removed 8 bases at V and 2 bases at J, leaving 7 bases unmatched. The germline gives CDR1 SGHNT, CDR2 YENEEA. The CDR3 region is CASSPGGYTDTQYF. The CDR3 DNA follows: TGTGCCAGCTCGCCCGGGGGGTACACAGATACGCAGTATTTT.

This chain links TRBV5-4 with TRBJ2-7, with TRBD2 matching 11 bases. The germline V gene has CDR1 SGHNT and CDR2 YYREEE (reference sequence). Trimming at V came to 2 bases and at J to 6 bases, leaving 4 bases not matched to a gene. The CDR3 contains 14 residues. The DNA for the CDR3 is TGTGCCAGCAGCTTTAGCGGGGGGGCGCGCGAGCAGTACTTC. Its protein product is CASSFSGGAREQYF.